This T cell receptor (beta chain) was found in a study of CD8 T cells in ankylosing spondylitis. The study's findings and limits: Among TCR beta sequences, a motif of several highly homologous variants appeared characteristic of ankylosing spondylitis blood. Peripheral blood samples showed relatively rare disease-linked clones, and these clones were CD8+. Both synovial fluid and blood in reactive arthritis had previously been reported to carry some motif variants.

One entry per CDR3 protein results from TCRdb running MiXCR on the 5' RACE reads. The data contain around 250,000 distinct CDR3 sequences, about 10% of them singletons. This clonotype came up many times. Its target is not known. Germline V gene sequence: CDR1 MNHEY, CDR2 SVGAGI. The germline V and J ends were trimmed by 6 bases and 9 bases, with 15 bases remaining between them. The CDR3 sequence is 12 residues long. Source material: blood, either unsorted or a sorted T cell fraction (not recorded which). The chain is built from TRBV6-5 and TRBJ2-7; D unresolved. The sequence was collected from a male donor with ankylosing spondylitis or in good health (not recorded which). CDR3 in DNA: TGTGCCAGCAGCCCAACCTCTACGACGCAGTACTTC. The encoded protein is CASSPTSTTQYF.